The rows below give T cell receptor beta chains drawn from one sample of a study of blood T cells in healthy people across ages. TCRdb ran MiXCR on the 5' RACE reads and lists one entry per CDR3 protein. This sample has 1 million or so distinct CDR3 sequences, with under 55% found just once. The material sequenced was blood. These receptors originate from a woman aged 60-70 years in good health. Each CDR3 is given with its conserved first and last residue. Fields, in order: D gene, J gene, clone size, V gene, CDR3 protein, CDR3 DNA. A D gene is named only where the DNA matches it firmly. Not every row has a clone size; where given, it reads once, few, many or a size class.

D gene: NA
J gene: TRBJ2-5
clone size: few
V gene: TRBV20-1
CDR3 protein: CSARVGGTGETQYF
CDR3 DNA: TGCAGTGCTAGAGTTGGGGGCACAGGAGAGACCCAGTACTTC

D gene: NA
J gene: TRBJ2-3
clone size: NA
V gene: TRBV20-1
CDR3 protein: CSARDRGITDTQYF
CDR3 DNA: TGCAGTGCTAGAGATAGGGGGATAACAGATACGCAGTATTTT

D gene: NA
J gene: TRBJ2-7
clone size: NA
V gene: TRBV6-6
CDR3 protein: CASGGASGYEQYF
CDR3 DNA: TGTGCCAGCGGGGGGGCTAGCGGCTACGAGCAGTACTTC

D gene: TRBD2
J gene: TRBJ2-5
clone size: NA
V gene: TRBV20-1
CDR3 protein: CSARSGTSGPQGTQYF
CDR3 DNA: TGCAGTGCTAGGTCCGGGACTAGCGGGCCACAAGGGACCCAGTACTTC

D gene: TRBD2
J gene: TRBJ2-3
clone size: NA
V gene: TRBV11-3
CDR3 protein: CASSFSGRRDTQYF
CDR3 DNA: TGTGCCAGCAGCTTTAGCGGGAGAAGAGATACGCAGTATTTT

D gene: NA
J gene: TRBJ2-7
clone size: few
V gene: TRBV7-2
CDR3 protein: CASSHYPWRAQGYEQYF
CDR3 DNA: TGTGCCAGCAGCCATTACCCATGGCGGGCCCAGGGGTACGAGCAGTACTTC

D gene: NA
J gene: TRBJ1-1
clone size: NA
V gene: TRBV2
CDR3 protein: CASREDRSNTEAFF
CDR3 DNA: TGTGCCAGCAGGGAGGACAGATCGAACACTGAAGCTTTCTTT

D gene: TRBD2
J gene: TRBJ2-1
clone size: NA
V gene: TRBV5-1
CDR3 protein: CASSSLAGVSMGEQFF
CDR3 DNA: TGCGCCAGCAGCTCCCTAGCGGGAGTCAGTATGGGTGAGCAGTTCTTC

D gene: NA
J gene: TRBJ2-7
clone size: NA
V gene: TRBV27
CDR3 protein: CACSLFEDRSSYEQYF
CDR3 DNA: TGTGCCTGCAGTTTATTTGAGGATAGAAGCTCCTACGAGCAGTACTTC

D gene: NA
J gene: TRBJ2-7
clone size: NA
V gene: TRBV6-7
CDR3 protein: CASSSPSRRRGSSYNEQYF
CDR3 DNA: TGTGCCAGCAGTTCCCCCAGTAGGAGGCGAGGAAGCTCCTACAATGAGCAGTACTTC

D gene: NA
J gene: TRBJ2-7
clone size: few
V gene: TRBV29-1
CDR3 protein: CSVAGELREQYF
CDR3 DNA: TGCAGCGTTGCAGGGGAGCTGCGCGAGCAGTACTTC

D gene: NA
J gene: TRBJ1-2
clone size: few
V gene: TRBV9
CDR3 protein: CASSVPLGDNYGYTF
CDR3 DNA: TGTGCCAGCAGCGTGCCCCTGGGAGATAACTATGGCTACACCTTC

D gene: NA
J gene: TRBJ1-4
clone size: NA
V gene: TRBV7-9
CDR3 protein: CASSYRATNEKLFF
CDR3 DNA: TGTGCCAGCAGTTACAGAGCAACTAATGAAAAACTGTTTTTT

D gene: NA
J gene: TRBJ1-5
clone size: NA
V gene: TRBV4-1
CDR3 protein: CASSQVLGSNQPQHF
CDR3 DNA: TGCGCCAGCAGCCAAGTCCTGGGCAGCAATCAGCCCCAGCATTTT

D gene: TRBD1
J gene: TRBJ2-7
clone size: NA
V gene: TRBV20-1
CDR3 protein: CSAFGTGAGYEQYF
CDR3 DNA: TGCAGTGCTTTCGGGACAGGAGCAGGCTACGAGCAGTACTTC

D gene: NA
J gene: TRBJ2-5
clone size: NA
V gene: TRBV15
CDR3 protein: CATSVYLGAGETQYF
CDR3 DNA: TGTGCCACCAGCGTTTATCTGGGGGCGGGAGAGACCCAGTACTTC